A selection of T cell receptor beta chains follows, all from one sample in a study of cytomegalovirus exposure and HLA in healthy donors. Clones were sequenced by immunoSEQ multiplex PCR, and TCRdb holds only the in-frame ones, with some missing. The sample lists some 160,000 clones, over 75% seen once, with about 1.5% in the top ten. The sample consisted of PBMCs. These TCRs come from a woman aged 25 to 39 in good health and CMV-seronegative. The CDR3 runs from the conserved cysteine through the conserved F or W. D genes are given only for firm matches. The size of a clone is reported for some rows only, either as once, few or many, or as a class for expanded clones.

size	V	J	D	length	DNA	CDR3
-	TRBV19	TRBJ2-2	-	15	TGTGCCAGTAGTTGGAGGACAGTGAACACCGGGGAGCTGTTTTTT	CASSWRTVNTGELFF
few	TRBV2	TRBJ2-1	-	11	TGTGCCTCAGGGTTTTACAATGAGCAGTTCTTC	CASGFYNEQFF
-	TRBV18	TRBJ1-4	TRBD1	15	TGTGCCAGCTCACCGCCCGGGACAGGGAATGAAAAACTGTTTTTT	CASSPPGTGNEKLFF
-	TRBV5-1	TRBJ2-2	-	14	TGCGCCAGCAGCTCTCAGGTGAACACCGGGGAGCTGTTTTTT	CASSSQVNTGELFF
-	TRBV5-1	TRBJ1-2	-	15	TGCGCCAGCAGCTCCTCCGGAACAGAGGGCTATGTCTACACCTTC	CASSSSGTEGYVYTF
-	TRBV28	TRBJ2-7	TRBD2	16	TGTGCCAGCAGAACGGCGGGGGGTTCCCCCTTTTACGAGCAGTACTTC	CASRTAGGSPFYEQYF
-	TRBV6-5	TRBJ1-3	-	13	TGTGCCAGCAGTTCCCAAAGCGGAAACACCATATATTTT	CASSSQSGNTIYF
-	TRBV4-1	TRBJ2-4	-	18	TGCGCCAGCAGCCAAGTTGGTGTGCGGAGGAGTCCCTTAAACATTCAGTACTTC	CASSQVGVRRSPLNIQYF
-	TRBV29-1	TRBJ1-5	TRBD1	12	TGCAGCGTTCACAGGGGGCCTCAGCCCCAGCATTTT	CSVHRGPQPQHF
-	TRBV2	TRBJ2-2	-	14	TGTGCCAGCAGTGAGAGGGGGATGAGCGGGGAGCTGTTTTTT	CASSERGMSGELFF